A single sample is the source of the 16 T cell receptor beta chains below, sequenced in a study of shared clonotypes between healthy human individuals. Assay: immunoSEQ multiplex PCR; the TCRdb copy retains only in-frame clones and omits some. Of around 1.4 million clones listed, 97% to 99% were seen once; the top ten hold 0.36%. What was sequenced was naive CD4+ T cells sorted from blood. The subset here: CD45RA+ positively selected. These receptors were taken from a man aged 25-45 years in good health.

V gene TRBV27 combines with J gene TRBJ2-7; TRBD1 might be the D (6 bases). V lost 6 bases, J lost 3 bases, and 12 bases lay in between. There are 13 residues in the CDR3. The V gene's germline CDR1 is MNHEY and CDR2 SMNVEV (reference sequence). This CDR3 is CASRHTGRYEQYF. The CDR3 DNA reads TGTGCCAGCAGACACACAGGGCGCTACGAGCAGTACTTC.

This sequence joins TRBV5-4 and TRBJ2-2; D ambiguous. The V gene's germline CDR1 is SGHNT and CDR2 YYREEE (reference sequence). The CDR3 extends over 17 amino acids. Trimming removed 4 bases from V and 2 bases from J, with 18 bases in between. This chain's CDR3 is CASSPPGSRGNTGELFF. The CDR3 DNA reads as TGTGCCAGCAGCCCTCCCGGGTCCCGTGGAAACACCGGGGAGCTGTTTTTT.

This chain joins TRBV6-1 and TRBJ2-7; unclear D gene. The V end lost 6 bases, the J end lost 7 bases, and 10 bases lay between the germline ends. This CDR3 contains 11 residues. Germline V lookup: CDR1 MNHNS, CDR2 SASEGT. In DNA, the CDR3 is TGTGCCAGCAGCCTCCTTAATGAGCAGTACTTC. It is translated as CASSLLNEQYF.

This chain links TRBV19 with TRBJ2-4; D is tentatively TRBD1 or TRBD2 (5 bases each). There are 14 residues in the CDR3. Germline values: CDR1 LNHDA, CDR2 SQIVND (reference sequence). Trimming shortened V by 7 bases and J by 1 base, and 11 bases separated the two germline ends. CDR3 coding DNA: TGTGCCAGTAAAGAGGGGACGGCCAAAAACATTCAGTACTTC. Residues: CASKEGTAKNIQYF.

The chain has TRBV4-3 and TRBJ2-7; D not certain. Per germline, CDR1 LGHNA and CDR2 YSLEER. Trimming took off 2 bases at V and 3 bases at J, with 8 bases between the two ends. The CDR3 is 13 amino acids. Here the CDR3 DNA reads TGCGCCAGCAGCCAATCCTACGGCTACGAGCAGTACTTC. This gives the protein CASSQSYGYEQYF.

This chain links TRBV2 with TRBJ1-1, with D possibly TRBD1 on 5 matching bases. There are 14 residues in the CDR3. Per germline, CDR1 SNHLY and CDR2 FYNNEI. V was clipped by 4 bases and J by 5 bases, with 14 bases between them. This CDR3 is CASSARGRNTEAFF. The DNA of the CDR3 is TGTGCCAGCAGTGCTCGGGGACGCAATACTGAAGCTTTCTTT.

The chain is built from TRBV7-8 and TRBJ1-1, with D hard to call. Trimming took 1 base from V and 3 from J, leaving 3 bases between them. The CDR3 consists of 12 residues. Germline loops: CDR1 SGHVS, CDR2 FQNEAQ. CDR3 sequence: CASSLGYTEAFF. DNA for the CDR3: TGTGCCAGCAGCTTAGGTTACACTGAAGCTTTCTTT.

CDR3 sequence: CASSPQGAANYGYTF. In nucleotides, the CDR3 is TGTGCCAGTAGTCCGCAGGGGGCGGCTAACTATGGCTACACCTTC. The chain joins TRBV19 to TRBJ1-2; 8 bases align to TRBD1. The germline V gene encodes CDR1 LNHDA and CDR2 SQIVND (reference sequence). The trim removed 5 bases at V and 0 bases at J, leaving 5 bases unmatched. The CDR3 loop spans 15 amino acids.

The rearrangement uses TRBV6-5 and TRBJ2-7; D possibly corresponds to TRBD2 (5 bases). CDR1 is MNHEY, CDR2 SVGAGI, per germline. The V end was cut by 4 bases, the J end by 7 bases, with 14 bases between. The CDR3 contains 13 residues. The CDR3: CASSSSPRFEQYF. CDR3 bases: TGTGCCAGCAGTTCTAGCCCCCGTTTTGAGCAGTACTTC.

The V gene is TRBV2, the J gene TRBJ1-2, with D maybe TRBD1 (6 bases). This CDR3 contains 12 residues. CDR1 and CDR2 (germline): SNHLY, FYNNEI. Trimming took off 8 bases at V and 6 bases at J, with 13 bases between the two ends. CDR3 DNA sequence: TGTGCCAGCGGTACAGGGATCAATGGCTACACCTTC. As protein: CASGTGINGYTF.

CDR3 protein: CAIRLAENEQFF. The CDR3 nucleotides read TGTGCCATTCGACTAGCGGAGAATGAGCAGTTCTTC. J is TRBJ2-1 and V is TRBV6-5; 9 positions match TRBD2. Germline CDR1 reads MNHEY; CDR2 reads SVGAGI. This CDR3 has 12 residues. V lost 10 bases and J lost 7; bases outside the gene matches: 5.

The chain is built from TRBV28 and TRBJ2-7, with 8 bases aligning to TRBD1. Trimming cost V 3 bases and J 4 bases; bases outside gene matches: 5. The CDR3 spans 14 residues. Germline-derived CDR1 and CDR2 are MDHEN and SYDVKM. The CDR3 region is CASSLTGEMYEQYF. As DNA, the CDR3 is TGTGCCAGCAGTTTGACAGGGGAGATGTACGAGCAGTACTTC.

This sequence joins TRBV2 and TRBJ2-1; possible D gene TRBD2, 6 bases. Germline V CDR1 and CDR2: SNHLY, FYNNEI. The V gene lost 5 bases and the J gene lost 5 bases, with 10 bases spanning the gap. There are 13 residues in the CDR3. In DNA, the CDR3 is TGTGCCAGCAGTAGCGGGCCTAACAATGAGCAGTTCTTC. It codes for CASSSGPNNEQFF. Together with reference TRBV2 and TRBJ2-1, the CDR3 gives the full variable domain: EPEVTQTPSHQVTQMGQEVILRCVPISNHLYFYWYRQILGQKVEFLVSFYNNEISEKSEIFDDQFSVERPDGSNFTLKIRSTKLEDSAMYFCASSSGPNNEQFFGPGTRLTVL.

The chain uses TRBV28 and TRBJ2-7; 12 nucleotides agree with TRBD1. J lost 4 bases, V lost 6 bases, and 13 bases had no gene match. CDR3 length: 17 amino acids. Looked up from germline, CDR1 is MDHEN and CDR2 is SYDVKM. The CDR3: CASRTSAGTGGGYEQYF. The CDR3 DNA reads TGTGCCAGCAGAACCTCCGCCGGGACAGGGGGCGGGTACGAGCAGTACTTC.

This chain uses TRBV6-6 with TRBJ2-1; 7 nucleotides agree with TRBD2. The CDR3 extends over 15 amino acids. V lost 1 base and J lost 4; bases outside the gene matches: 4. Germline CDR1 is MNHNY and CDR2 is SVGAGI (reference sequence). The CDR3 spells CASSYLAGVYNEQFF. The CDR3 region has the DNA TGTGCCAGCAGTTACTTGGCGGGAGTTTACAATGAGCAGTTCTTC.

This chain joins TRBV29-1 and TRBJ1-2, with 8 bases identical to TRBD1. Germline CDR1 SQVTM, CDR2 ANQGSEA. The ends lost 7 bases at V and 8 bases at J; junction bases unmatched: 12. The CDR3 sequence is 13 residues long. DNA of the CDR3: TGCAGCGCCCGAGGACAGGGAAGCGCCGGCTACACCTTC. Amino acids: CSARGQGSAGYTF.